A single sample gave rise to the 17 T cell receptor beta chains below, sequenced in a study of blood T cell repertoires in COVID-19 (dated by TCRdb to the early 2020s). Libraries were constructed by the immunoSEQ multiplex PCR assay. This is the immuneACCESS table as TCRdb keeps it, with only in-frame sequences that have V and J called. A part of the clones is gone; compared with another copy, unresolved V genes explain less than half, and the rest is unexplained. This sample has about 120,000 clones in its table, and around 80% of those were observed once. The ten largest clones represent roughly 7% of the sample. Sequenced material: peripheral blood. These TCRs come from a man in his 70s with active or convalescent COVID-19.

CDR3 in amino acids: CASSERTSGSYEQYF. For the CDR3, the DNA is TGTGCCAGCAGTGAACGGACTAGCGGGAGCTACGAGCAGTACTTC. V usage is TRBV6-1 and J usage is TRBJ2-7; 13 bases agree with TRBD2. Germline V CDR1 and CDR2: MNHNS, SASEGT. The CDR3 contains 15 residues. With 2 bases clipped from V and 3 bases from J, the junction kept 1 base outside the gene matches.

The gene calls are TRBV6-5 and TRBJ2-5; 10 bases map to TRBD1. Germline V lookup: CDR1 MNHEY, CDR2 SVGAGI. The length of the CDR3 is 13 residues. V lost 6 bases to trimming and J lost 5 bases; unmatched junction nucleotides: 3. In DNA form, the CDR3 reads TGTGCCAGCAGGGGGACAGGGGTCGAGACCCAGTACTTC. Translated, it gives CASRGTGVETQYF.

This clone was seen only a few times. The chain joins TRBV19 to TRBJ1-1; D may be TRBD1 (6 bases). Germline loops: CDR1 LNHDA, CDR2 SQIVND (reference sequence). V lost 3 bases to trimming and J lost 10 bases, with 12 bases between them. This CDR3 has 12 residues. CDR3 nucleotides: TGTGCCAGTAGTATGGGGGGGCCCGGAGCTTTCTTT. It yields the protein CASSMGGPGAFF.

The chain uses TRBV4-2 and TRBJ1-4; 7 bases are a match to TRBD1. This CDR3 region has 16 residues. Germline values: CDR1 LGHNA, CDR2 YNFKEQ. V gave up 0 bases and J gave up 4 bases; unmatched junction bases: 5. CDR3: CASSQDYGTDNEKLFF. The CDR3 DNA sequence: TGTGCCAGCAGCCAAGATTATGGGACAGATAATGAAAAACTGTTTTTT.

The chain recombines TRBV19 with TRBJ2-2, with 9 bases matching TRBD1. This CDR3 spans 15 amino acids. The germline V gene has CDR1 LNHDA and CDR2 SQIVND (reference sequence). V lost 7 bases and J lost 6; bases outside the gene matches: 9. CDR3 protein: CASTQIDRGAGELFF. The DNA of the CDR3 is TGTGCCAGTACCCAAATTGACAGGGGGGCCGGGGAGCTGTTTTTT. The complete variable domain, with remaining parts taken from reference TRBV19 and TRBJ2-2, reads DGGITQSPKYLFRKEGQNVTLSCEQNLNHDAMYWYRQDPGQGLRLIYYSQIVNDFQKGDIAEGYSVSREKKESFPLTVTSAQKNPTAFYLCASTQIDRGAGELFFGEGSRLTVL.

The chain carries TRBV12-5 and TRBJ1-1, with 7 bases identical to TRBD1. CDR3 size: 14 residues. V shed 2 bases, J shed 6 bases, and the junction held 6 bases outside the gene matches. From germline, CDR1 is LGHNT and CDR2 FRNRAP. The CDR3 DNA follows: TGTGCTAGTGGTTTGATGACAGGGTATTCTGAAGCTTTCTTT. It is translated as CASGLMTGYSEAFF.

CDR3 residues: CASSIAGAGRDIQYF. CDR3 DNA sequence: TGTGCCAGTAGTATAGCCGGGGCAGGGAGGGACATTCAGTACTTC. V gene TRBV19 combines with J gene TRBJ2-4, with 7 bases matching TRBD2. V shed 1 base and J 8 bases; nucleotides not matched to a gene: 8. Germline V gives CDR1 LNHDA, CDR2 SQIVND (reference sequence). CDR3 length: 15 amino acids.

The chain uses TRBV5-4 and TRBJ1-5, with a possible D match to TRBD1 (5 bases). This CDR3 has 15 amino acids. Germline loops: CDR1 SGHNT, CDR2 YYREEE (reference sequence). Between the trimmed V and J ends, which lost 2 bases and 4 bases, there was a span of 13 bases. The CDR3 DNA is TGTGCCAGCAGCTTCGGGGGGGACGCGAATCAGCCCCAGCATTTT. Its protein product is CASSFGGDANQPQHF.

CDR3 in DNA: TGTGCCAGCAGCCAAGACCCGGTCGGGGGCAATCAGCCCCAGCATTTT. Protein: CASSQDPVGGNQPQHF. This chain links TRBV4-2 with TRBJ1-5, with D unresolved. The CDR3 runs to 16 residues. V lost 0 bases and J lost 2, with 11 bases in between. The germline V gene encodes CDR1 LGHNA and CDR2 YNFKEQ.

Worth noting for this clone: The identical CDR3 is also encoded by other nucleotide sequences in the sample. The chain combines TRBV5-1 with TRBJ2-1; 12 nucleotides match TRBD2. CDR1 SGHRS and CDR2 YFSETQ come from the germline V gene. The CDR3 is made up of 16 amino acids. V was clipped by 4 bases and J by 1 base; unmatched bases: 3. CDR3 nucleotides: TGCGCCAGCAGCGTGACTAGCGGGAGTTCCTACAATGAGCAGTTCTTC. Its protein product is CASSVTSGSSYNEQFF.

This clone was seen a single time. This sequence joins TRBV30 and TRBJ2-6, with TRBD1 matching 7 bases. The CDR3 is 18 amino acids. V shed 0 bases, J shed 0 bases, and the junction held 8 bases outside the gene matches. The germline gives CDR1 GTSNPN, CDR2 SVGIG (reference sequence). The CDR3 DNA follows: TGTGCCTGGAGTGTTCGGGACAGACACGTCTCTGGGGCCAACGTCCTGACTTTC. It translates to CAWSVRDRHVSGANVLTF.

The J gene is TRBJ2-3, the V gene TRBV11-3, with TRBD1 matching over 9 bases. This CDR3 is built from 16 residues. Germline values: CDR1 SGHNT, CDR2 YENEEA. Germline trimming cut 0 bases from V and 3 bases from J; bases unmatched to any gene: 4. CDR3 sequence: CASSLDRDRVTDTQYF. Written as DNA, the CDR3 is TGTGCCAGCAGCTTAGATCGGGACAGGGTTACAGATACGCAGTATTTT.

The chain employs TRBV4-3 and TRBJ2-5; weak D call: TRBD2 (5 bases). The CDR3 consists of 14 residues. Trimming cost V 0 bases and J 4 bases, with 9 bases left between them. CDR1 and CDR2 from the germline V gene are LGHNA and YSLEER. The CDR3 DNA follows: TGCGCCAGCAGCCAAGATCTCGGGGTAGAGACCCAGTACTTC. This gives the protein CASSQDLGVETQYF.

The chain carries TRBV7-8 and TRBJ1-5; the match to TRBD1 covers 7 bases. Germline V gene lookup returns CDR1 SGHVS and CDR2 FQNEAQ. This CDR3 has 13 residues. Trimming took 5 bases from V and 9 from J; bases not matched to a gene: 7. CDR3 nucleotides: TGTGCCAGCAGCATAGACAGGGACGGGCCCCAGCATTTT. Translating it yields CASSIDRDGPQHF.

The chain uses TRBV13 and TRBJ2-3; 15 nucleotides agree with TRBD2. The V and J ends lost 5 bases and 3 bases, in that order; junction bases with no gene match: 12. Germline values: CDR1 PRHDT, CDR2 FYEKMQ (reference sequence). This CDR3 region has 19 residues. The CDR3 nucleotides are TGTGCCAGCAGCATCGGACTAGCGGGAGGGCCGGGAGGAACAGATACGCAGTATTTT. Translated: CASSIGLAGGPGGTDTQYF.

For this clone: Other nucleotide sequences from this sample produce the same CDR3. The chain joins TRBV6-5 to TRBJ2-7; 12 positions agree with TRBD1. CDR1 is MNHEY and CDR2 is SVGAGI in the germline V gene. The CDR3 has 14 amino acids. After removal of 5 bases from V and 3 bases from J, the junction contained 2 bases not matched to a gene. In DNA, the CDR3 is TGTGCCAGCAGTCGGGACAGGGGGCTCTACGAGCAGTACTTC. Translating gives CASSRDRGLYEQYF.

This chain joins TRBV2 and TRBJ1-5; 8 bases are a match to TRBD1. The trim removed 11 bases at V and 0 bases at J, leaving 3 bases unmatched. Germline values: CDR1 SNHLY, CDR2 FYNNEI. This CDR3 comprises 13 residues. The CDR3 bases are TGTGCCGGGGGACAGGTTAGCAATCAGCCCCAGCATTTT. Encoded protein: CAGGQVSNQPQHF.